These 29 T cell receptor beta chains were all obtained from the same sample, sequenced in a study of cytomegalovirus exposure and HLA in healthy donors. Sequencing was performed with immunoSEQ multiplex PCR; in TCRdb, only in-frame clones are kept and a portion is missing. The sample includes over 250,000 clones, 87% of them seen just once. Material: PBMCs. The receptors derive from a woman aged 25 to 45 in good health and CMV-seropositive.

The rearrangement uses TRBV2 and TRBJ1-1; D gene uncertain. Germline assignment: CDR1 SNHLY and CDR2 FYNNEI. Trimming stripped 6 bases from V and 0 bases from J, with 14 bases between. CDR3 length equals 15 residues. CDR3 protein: CASRRGGFLNTEAFF. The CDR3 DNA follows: TGTGCCAGCAGGCGGGGAGGCTTTTTGAACACTGAAGCTTTCTTT.

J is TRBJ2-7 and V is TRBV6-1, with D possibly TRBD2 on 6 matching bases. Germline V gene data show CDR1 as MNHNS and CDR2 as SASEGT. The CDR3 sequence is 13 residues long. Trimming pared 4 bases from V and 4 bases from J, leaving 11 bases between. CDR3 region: CASSVTGTYEQYF. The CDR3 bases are TGTGCCAGCAGTGTGACGGGGACTTACGAGCAGTACTTC.

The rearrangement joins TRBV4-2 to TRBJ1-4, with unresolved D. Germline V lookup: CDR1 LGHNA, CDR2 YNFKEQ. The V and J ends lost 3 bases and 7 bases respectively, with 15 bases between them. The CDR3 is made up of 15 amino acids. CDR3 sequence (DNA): TGTGCCAGCAGCCAGTTAGGTATGGATGGTGAAAAACTGTTTTTT. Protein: CASSQLGMDGEKLFF.

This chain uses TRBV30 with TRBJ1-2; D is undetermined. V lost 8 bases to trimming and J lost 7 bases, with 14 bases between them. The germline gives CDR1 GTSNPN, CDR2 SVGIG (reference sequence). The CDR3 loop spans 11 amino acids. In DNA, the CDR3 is TGTGCCGTGGATGCCCAGGTTGGCTACACCTTC. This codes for CAVDAQVGYTF. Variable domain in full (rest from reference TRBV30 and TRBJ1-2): SQTIHQWPATLVQPVGSPLSLECTVEGTSNPNLYWYRQAAGRGLQLLFYSVGIGQISSEVPQNLSASRPQDRQFILSSKKLLLSDSGFYLCAVDAQVGYTFGSGTRLTVV.

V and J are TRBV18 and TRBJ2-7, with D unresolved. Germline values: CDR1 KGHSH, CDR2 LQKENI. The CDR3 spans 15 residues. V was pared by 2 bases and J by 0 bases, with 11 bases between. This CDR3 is CASSPTPGSSYEQYF. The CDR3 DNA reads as TGTGCCAGCTCACCAACCCCAGGTAGCTCCTACGAGCAGTACTTC.

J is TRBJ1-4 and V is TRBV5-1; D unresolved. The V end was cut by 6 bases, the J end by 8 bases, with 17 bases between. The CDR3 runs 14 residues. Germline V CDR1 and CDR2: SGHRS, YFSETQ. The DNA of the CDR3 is TGCGCCAGCACCGTGCAGCCCTCCGCGGAAAAACTGTTTTTT. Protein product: CASTVQPSAEKLFF.

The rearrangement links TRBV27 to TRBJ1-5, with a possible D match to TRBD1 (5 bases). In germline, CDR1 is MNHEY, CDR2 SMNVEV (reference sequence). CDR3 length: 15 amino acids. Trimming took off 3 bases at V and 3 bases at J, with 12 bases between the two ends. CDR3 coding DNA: TGTGCCAGCAGTTTTGGGGCAGGCCCCAATCAGCCCCAGCATTTT. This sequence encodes CASSFGAGPNQPQHF.

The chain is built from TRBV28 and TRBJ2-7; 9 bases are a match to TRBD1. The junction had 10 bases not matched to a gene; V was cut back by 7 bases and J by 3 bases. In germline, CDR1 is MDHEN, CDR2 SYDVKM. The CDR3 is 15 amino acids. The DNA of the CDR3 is TGTGCCAGCATCCAGATCGGGACAGGGAGCTACGAGCAGTACTTC. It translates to CASIQIGTGSYEQYF.

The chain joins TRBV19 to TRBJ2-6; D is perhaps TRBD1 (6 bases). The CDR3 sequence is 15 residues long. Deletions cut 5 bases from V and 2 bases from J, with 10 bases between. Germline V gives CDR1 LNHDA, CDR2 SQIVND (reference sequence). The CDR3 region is CASSVNRAGANVLTF. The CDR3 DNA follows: TGTGCCAGTAGTGTCAACAGGGCTGGGGCCAACGTCCTGACTTTC.

DNA for the CDR3: TGTGCCAGCTTAAGGGGAGCGGGGGAGCAGTACTTC. Encoded protein: CASLRGAGEQYF. The chain is built from TRBV28 and TRBJ2-7; 7 bases match TRBD2. Germline CDR1 is MDHEN and CDR2 is SYDVKM. The CDR3 consists of 12 residues. The V gene end was trimmed by 8 bases and the J gene end by 7 bases; junction bases not matched to a gene: 8.

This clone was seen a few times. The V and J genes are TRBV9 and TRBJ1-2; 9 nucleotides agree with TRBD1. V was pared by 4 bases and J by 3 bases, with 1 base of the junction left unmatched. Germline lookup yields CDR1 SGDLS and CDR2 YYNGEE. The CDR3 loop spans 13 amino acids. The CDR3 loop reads CASSRTGDYGYTF. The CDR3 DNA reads TGTGCCAGCAGCAGGACAGGGGACTATGGCTACACCTTC.

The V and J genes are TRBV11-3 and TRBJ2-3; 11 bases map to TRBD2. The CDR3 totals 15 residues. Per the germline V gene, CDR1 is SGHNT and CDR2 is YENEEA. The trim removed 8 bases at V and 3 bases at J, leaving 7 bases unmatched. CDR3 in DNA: TGTGCCAGCTCCCTAGCGGGAGGAGGGACAGATACGCAGTATTTT. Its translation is CASSLAGGGTDTQYF. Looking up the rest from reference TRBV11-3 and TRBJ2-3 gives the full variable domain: EAGVVQSPRYKIIEKKQPVAFWCNPISGHNTLYWYLQNLGQGPELLIRYENEEAVDDSQLPKDRFSAERLKGVDSTLKIQPAELGDSAVYLCASSLAGGGTDTQYFGPGTRLTVL.

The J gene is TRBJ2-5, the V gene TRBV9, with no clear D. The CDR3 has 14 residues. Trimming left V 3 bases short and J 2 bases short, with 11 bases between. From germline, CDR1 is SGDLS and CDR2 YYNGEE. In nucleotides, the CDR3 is TGTGCCAGCAGCGGTAGTGGGCTACAAGAGACCCAGTACTTC. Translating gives CASSGSGLQETQYF.

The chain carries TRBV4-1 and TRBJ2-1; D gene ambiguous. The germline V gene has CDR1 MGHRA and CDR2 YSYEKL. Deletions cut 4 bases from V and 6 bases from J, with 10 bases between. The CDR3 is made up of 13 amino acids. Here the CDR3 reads CASSLLVGNEQFF. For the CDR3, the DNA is TGCGCCAGCAGCCTCCTAGTGGGCAATGAGCAGTTCTTC.

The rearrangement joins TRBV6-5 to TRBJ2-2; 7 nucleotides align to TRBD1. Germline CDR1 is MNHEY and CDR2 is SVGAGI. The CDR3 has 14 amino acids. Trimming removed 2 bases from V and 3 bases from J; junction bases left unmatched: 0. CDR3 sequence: CASSYQGDTGELFF. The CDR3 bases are TGTGCCAGCAGTTACCAGGGGGACACCGGGGAGCTGTTTTTT.

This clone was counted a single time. The CDR3 sequence: CASSLGTLNTEAFF. The DNA for the CDR3 is TGTGCCAGCAGTTTAGGGACACTGAACACTGAAGCTTTCTTT. This chain joins TRBV27 and TRBJ1-1; weak D call: TRBD1 (6 bases). Germline CDR1 reads MNHEY; CDR2 reads SMNVEV (reference sequence). V gave up 2 bases and J gave up 0 bases, with 7 bases separating them. CDR3 length: 14 amino acids.

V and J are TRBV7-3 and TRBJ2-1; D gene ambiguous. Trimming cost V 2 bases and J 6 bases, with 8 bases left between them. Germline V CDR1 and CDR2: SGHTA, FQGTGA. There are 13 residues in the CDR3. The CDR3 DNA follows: TGTGCCAGCAGCTTATTAGGGCGCAATGAGCAGTTCTTC. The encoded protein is CASSLLGRNEQFF.

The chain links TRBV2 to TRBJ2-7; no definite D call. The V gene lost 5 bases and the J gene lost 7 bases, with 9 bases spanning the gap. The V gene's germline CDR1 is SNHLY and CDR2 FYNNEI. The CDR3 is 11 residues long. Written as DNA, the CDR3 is TGTGCCAGCAGTAGCCTGGGGGAGCAGTACTTC. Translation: CASSSLGEQYF.

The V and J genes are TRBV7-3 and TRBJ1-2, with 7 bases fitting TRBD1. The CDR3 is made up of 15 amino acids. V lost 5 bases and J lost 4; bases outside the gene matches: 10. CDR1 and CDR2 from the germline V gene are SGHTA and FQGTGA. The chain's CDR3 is CASSPQGGSGYGYTF. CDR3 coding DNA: TGTGCCAGCAGCCCCCAGGGGGGATCGGGCTATGGCTACACCTTC.

In nucleotides, the CDR3 is TGTGCCAGCAGGCCTGACTTCTCCTACGAGCAGTACTTC. Encoded protein: CASRPDFSYEQYF. The chain links TRBV28 to TRBJ2-7, with no clear D. The CDR3 spans 13 residues. CDR1 is MDHEN, CDR2 SYDVKM, per germline. V was pared by 6 bases and J by 0 bases, with 9 bases between.

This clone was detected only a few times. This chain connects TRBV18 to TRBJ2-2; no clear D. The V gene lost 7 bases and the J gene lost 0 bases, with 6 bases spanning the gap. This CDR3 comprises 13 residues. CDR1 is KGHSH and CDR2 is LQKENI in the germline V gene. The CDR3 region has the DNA TGTGCCAGCTTTTCCACGAACACCGGGGAGCTGTTTTTT. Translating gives CASFSTNTGELFF.

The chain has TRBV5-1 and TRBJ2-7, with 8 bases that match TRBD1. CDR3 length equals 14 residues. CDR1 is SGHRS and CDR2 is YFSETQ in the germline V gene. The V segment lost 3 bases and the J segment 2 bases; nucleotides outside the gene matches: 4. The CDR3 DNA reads TGCGCCAGCAGCTCGACAGGGGATCCCTACGAGCAGTACTTC. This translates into CASSSTGDPYEQYF.

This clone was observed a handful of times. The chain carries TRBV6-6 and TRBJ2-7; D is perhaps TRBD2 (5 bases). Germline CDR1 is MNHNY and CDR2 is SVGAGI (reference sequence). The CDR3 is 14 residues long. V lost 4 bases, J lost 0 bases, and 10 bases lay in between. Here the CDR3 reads CASSLIGSSYEQYF. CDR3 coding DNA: TGTGCCAGCAGTTTGATTGGGAGCTCCTACGAGCAGTACTTC.

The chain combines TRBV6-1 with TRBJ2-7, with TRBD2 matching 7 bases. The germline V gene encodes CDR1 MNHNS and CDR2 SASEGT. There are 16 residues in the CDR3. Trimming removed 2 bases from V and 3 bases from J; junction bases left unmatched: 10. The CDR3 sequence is CASSEILAGEVYEQYF. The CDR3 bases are TGTGCCAGCAGTGAAATCTTGGCGGGAGAAGTCTACGAGCAGTACTTC.

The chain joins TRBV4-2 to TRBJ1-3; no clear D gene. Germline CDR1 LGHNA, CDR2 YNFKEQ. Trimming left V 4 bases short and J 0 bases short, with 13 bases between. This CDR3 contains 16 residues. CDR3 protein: CASSRPLGISGNTIYF. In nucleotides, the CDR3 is TGTGCCAGCAGCCGACCCCTGGGAATCTCTGGAAACACCATATATTTT.

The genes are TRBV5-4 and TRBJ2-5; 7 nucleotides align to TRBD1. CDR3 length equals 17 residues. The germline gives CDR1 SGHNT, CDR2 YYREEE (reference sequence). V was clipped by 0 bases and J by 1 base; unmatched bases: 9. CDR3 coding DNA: TGTGCCAGCAGCTTGGAATCTTTGGACAGGTTCCAAGAGACCCAGTACTTC. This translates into CASSLESLDRFQETQYF.

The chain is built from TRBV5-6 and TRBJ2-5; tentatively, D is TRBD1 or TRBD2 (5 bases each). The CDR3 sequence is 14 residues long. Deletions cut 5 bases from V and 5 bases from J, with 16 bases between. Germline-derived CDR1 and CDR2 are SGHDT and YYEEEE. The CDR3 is CASSRPGPGETQYF. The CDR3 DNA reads TGTGCCAGCAGTCGGCCGGGACCAGGGGAGACCCAGTACTTC.

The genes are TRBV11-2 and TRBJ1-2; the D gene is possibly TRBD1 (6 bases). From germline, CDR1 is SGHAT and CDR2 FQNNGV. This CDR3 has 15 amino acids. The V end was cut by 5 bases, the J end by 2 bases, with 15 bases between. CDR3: CASSPVPGANYGYTF. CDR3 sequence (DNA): TGTGCCAGCAGCCCAGTACCGGGGGCCAACTATGGCTACACCTTC.

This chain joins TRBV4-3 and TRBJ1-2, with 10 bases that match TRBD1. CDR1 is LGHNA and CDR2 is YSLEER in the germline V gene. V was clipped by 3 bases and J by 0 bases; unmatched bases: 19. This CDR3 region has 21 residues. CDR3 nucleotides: TGCGCCAGCAGCCAGCATTACGGGACAGGGGAGCTTTGGGGAGCTAACTATGGCTACACCTTC. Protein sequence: CASSQHYGTGELWGANYGYTF.